Below, 26 T cell receptor beta chains from the same sample are listed, as sequenced in a study of T cell therapy after organ transplantation. Their antigen targets remain unknown. The assay was immunoSEQ multiplex PCR, and TCRdb's table has in-frame clones only and misses some. The data show 45,000 to 50,000 clones, about 94% seen once. Sequences were derived from CD8+ T cells from blood, sampled before autologous CMV-specific T cell therapy. The receptor source for this set is a human patient who had received a solid organ transplant and had CMV disease.

The gene calls are TRBV29-1 and TRBJ2-7; D might be TRBD1 (6 bases). With 4 bases removed from V and 0 bases from J, the gap between germline ends came to 13 bases. Germline V gene data show CDR1 as SQVTM and CDR2 as ANQGSEA. The CDR3 spans 14 residues. CDR3 amino acids: CSVGAGDLSYEQYF. The CDR3 DNA reads TGCAGCGTTGGGGCAGGGGACCTCTCCTACGAGCAGTACTTC.

In its sample, this clone was seen once. This sequence joins TRBV6-1 and TRBJ1-3; a possible D gene is TRBD1 (5 bases). CDR1 and CDR2 from the germline V gene are MNHNS and SASEGT. V lost 3 bases, J lost 1 base, and 7 bases lay in between. This CDR3 region has 14 residues. CDR3 bases: TGTGCCAGCAGTGAGGGGGGTTCTGGAAACACCATATATTTT. Its protein is CASSEGGSGNTIYF.

The J gene is TRBJ2-1, the V gene TRBV2; TRBD2 aligns across 7 bases. There are 15 residues in the CDR3. Germline CDR1 is SNHLY and CDR2 is FYNNEI. J lost 2 bases, V lost 6 bases, and 7 bases had no gene match. The CDR3 loop is CASRADGGTYNEQFF. The CDR3 coding sequence is TGTGCCAGCAGAGCGGACGGGGGGACCTACAATGAGCAGTTCTTC.

The chain joins TRBV6-1 to TRBJ2-7; D gene unclear. This CDR3 comprises 11 residues. Trimming pared 2 bases from V and 4 bases from J, leaving 3 bases between. The germline V gene encodes CDR1 MNHNS and CDR2 SASEGT. The CDR3 DNA reads TGTGCCAGCAGTGAACCGTACGAGCAGTACTTC. This gives the protein CASSEPYEQYF.

This sequence joins TRBV5-4 and TRBJ2-7; D might be TRBD1 or TRBD2, each matching 5 bases. V lost 1 base to trimming and J lost 0 bases, with 8 bases between them. This CDR3 contains 14 residues. Per the germline V gene, CDR1 is SGHNT and CDR2 is YYREEE (reference sequence). This CDR3 is CASSLRDGSYEQYF. CDR3 sequence (DNA): TGTGCCAGCAGCTTGCGGGACGGCTCCTACGAGCAGTACTTC.

The CDR3 DNA sequence: TGTGCCAGTAGTAAAGAGGGGACCGTGGGAGGGAATTCACCCCTCCACTTT. Protein: CASSKEGTVGGNSPLHF. The J gene is TRBJ1-6, the V gene TRBV19; D is perhaps TRBD1 (5 bases). V lost 4 bases and J lost 7, with 20 bases in between. The CDR3 sequence is 17 residues long. Germline V gene lookup returns CDR1 LNHDA and CDR2 SQIVND (reference sequence).

The chain links TRBV6-5 to TRBJ1-6, with TRBD1 matching 8 bases. Looked up from germline, CDR1 is MNHEY and CDR2 is SVGAGI. Trimming cost V 6 bases and J 9 bases; bases outside gene matches: 7. This CDR3 spans 14 amino acids. The CDR3 loop is CASSPPQGASPLHF. In DNA form, the CDR3 reads TGTGCCAGCAGCCCACCCCAGGGGGCTTCACCCCTCCACTTT.

The chain carries TRBV4-1 and TRBJ1-2, with a tentative D call TRBD1 (6 bases). This CDR3 is built from 16 residues. The V end lost 1 base, the J end lost 5 bases, and 17 bases lay between the germline ends. CDR1 is MGHRA and CDR2 is YSYEKL in the germline V gene. This CDR3 is CASSQASRGQGYGYTF. The CDR3 bases are TGCGCCAGCAGCCAAGCTTCCCGGGGCCAGGGGTATGGCTACACCTTC.

The gene calls are TRBV11-2 and TRBJ1-1, with a tentative D call TRBD1 (6 bases). V was pared by 4 bases and J by 1 base, with 19 bases between. This CDR3 is 17 amino acids long. The germline gives CDR1 SGHAT, CDR2 FQNNGV. The CDR3 sequence: CASSSKARDNSNTEAFF. CDR3 DNA: TGTGCCAGCAGCTCCAAGGCCCGGGACAACTCGAACACTGAAGCTTTCTTT.

The chain carries TRBV27 and TRBJ2-1, with 9 bases fitting TRBD2. CDR1 is MNHEY, CDR2 SMNVEV, per germline (reference sequence). The V gene end was trimmed by 2 bases and the J gene end by 9 bases; junction bases not matched to a gene: 8. The CDR3 spans 15 residues. CDR3 amino acids: CASSLGAGGPGEQFF. CDR3 bases: TGTGCCAGCAGTTTAGGCGCGGGAGGGCCGGGTGAGCAGTTCTTC.

The chain carries TRBV30 and TRBJ2-7; D may match TRBD1 or TRBD2 (6 bases each). The ends were cut back, 1 base at V and 2 bases at J, with 9 bases in the middle. Germline-derived CDR1 and CDR2 are GTSNPN and SVGIG (reference sequence). The CDR3 loop spans 13 amino acids. The CDR3 here is CAWSDREAYEQYF. CDR3 coding DNA: TGTGCCTGGAGTGACAGGGAGGCCTACGAGCAGTACTTC.

This sequence joins TRBV10-1 and TRBJ2-7, with D possibly being TRBD2 (6 bases). V lost 0 bases and J 2 bases, leaving 8 bases between the germline ends. Per the germline V gene, CDR1 is WNHNN and CDR2 is SYGVQD (reference sequence). The CDR3 spans 14 residues. The CDR3: CASSESPGAYEQYF. In DNA, the CDR3 is TGCGCCAGCAGTGAGTCGCCGGGGGCCTACGAGCAGTACTTC.

The rearrangement joins TRBV7-9 to TRBJ2-3, with D possibly TRBD2 on 6 matching bases. V was clipped by 1 base and J by 1 base, with 9 bases between them. The length of the CDR3 is 15 residues. Germline CDR1 reads SEHNR; CDR2 reads FQNEAQ (reference sequence). CDR3 coding DNA: TGTGCCAGCAGCTTAGGGGCGGGGCGCACAGATACGCAGTATTTT. Translating it yields CASSLGAGRTDTQYF. Together with reference TRBV7-9 and TRBJ2-3, the CDR3 gives the full variable domain: DTGVSQNPRHKITKRGQNVTFRCDPISEHNRLYWYRQTLGQGPEFLTYFQNEAQLEKSRLLSDRFSAERPKGSFSTLEIQRTEQGDSAMYLCASSLGAGRTDTQYFGPGTRLTVL.

The chain recombines TRBV19 with TRBJ2-7; tentatively, D is TRBD1 (6 bases). The germline V gene encodes CDR1 LNHDA and CDR2 SQIVND (reference sequence). Between the trimmed V and J ends, which lost 4 bases and 0 bases, there was a span of 16 bases. This CDR3 is built from 16 residues. The CDR3 DNA follows: TGTGCCAGTAGTAGAGCAACAGGGAAAAGCTCCTACGAGCAGTACTTC. It yields the protein CASSRATGKSSYEQYF. Combining the CDR3 with reference TRBV19 and TRBJ2-7 gives the whole variable domain DGGITQSPKYLFRKEGQNVTLSCEQNLNHDAMYWYRQDPGQGLRLIYYSQIVNDFQKGDIAEGYSVSREKKESFPLTVTSAQKNPTAFYLCASSRATGKSSYEQYFGPGTRLTVT.

The table lists this clone with a count of one. V and J are TRBV4-3 and TRBJ2-7; D unresolved. This CDR3 region has 13 residues. Germline CDR1 is LGHNA and CDR2 is YSLEER. V dropped 0 bases and J dropped 6 bases, with 9 bases sitting between them. In DNA, the CDR3 is TGCGCCAGCAGCCAAGAGCCAGGTCGCGAGCAGTACTTC. Translation: CASSQEPGREQYF.

This rearrangement joins TRBV5-1 to TRBJ2-7, with D possibly being TRBD2 (6 bases). Trimming took 7 bases from V and 6 from J, leaving 11 bases between them. CDR1 and CDR2 from the germline V gene are SGHRS and YFSETQ. The CDR3 has 11 residues. The CDR3 DNA reads as TGCGCCAGCCGACTAGGTGGCGAGCAGTACTTC. Its translation is CASRLGGEQYF.

This chain uses TRBV7-6 with TRBJ1-3; the D gene is possibly TRBD1 (5 bases). The V end was cut by 4 bases, the J end by 2 bases, with 15 bases between. Germline V lookup: CDR1 SGHVS, CDR2 FNYEAQ. This CDR3 is built from 16 residues. In DNA, the CDR3 is TGTGCCAGCAGCTCGAAAGAAGGGGTAGCTGGAAACACCATATATTTT. Its protein product is CASSSKEGVAGNTIYF.

This chain links TRBV10-1 with TRBJ2-1, with unresolved D. The CDR3 consists of 13 residues. Germline V lookup: CDR1 WNHNN, CDR2 SYGVQD (reference sequence). V was trimmed by 2 bases and J by 6 bases, leaving 8 bases between them. The CDR3 DNA is TGCGCCAGCAGTGAGGGCACTGTCAATGAGCAGTTCTTC. This sequence encodes CASSEGTVNEQFF.

The chain couples TRBV19 to TRBJ1-1; the match to TRBD1 covers 8 bases. Germline values: CDR1 LNHDA, CDR2 SQIVND (reference sequence). With V trimmed by 3 bases and J by 4 bases, 1 base remained unmatched. The CDR3 has 13 amino acids. The CDR3 DNA is TGTGCCAGTAGTATCGGACAGGGCACTGAAGCTTTCTTT. Residues: CASSIGQGTEAFF.

The CDR3 is CASSYSYNMDGELFF. DNA of the CDR3: TGTGCCAGCAGTTACTCGTATAATATGGACGGGGAGCTGTTTTTT. The chain joins TRBV6-5 to TRBJ2-2; D not certain. The V gene lost 0 bases and the J gene lost 7 bases, with 12 bases spanning the gap. There are 15 residues in the CDR3. The germline V gene encodes CDR1 MNHEY and CDR2 SVGAGI.

The chain carries TRBV30 and TRBJ2-1; the match to TRBD2 covers 9 bases. The V and J ends lost 1 base and 6 bases, in that order; junction bases with no gene match: 4. CDR3 length: 14 amino acids. The germline CDR1 and CDR2 sequences are GTSNPN and SVGIG (reference sequence). The CDR3 loop reads CAWSGLAGTNEQFF. The CDR3 DNA sequence: TGTGCCTGGAGTGGCCTAGCGGGGACCAATGAGCAGTTCTTC.

This clone was observed once. The chain joins TRBV2 to TRBJ2-1; D is perhaps TRBD2 (6 bases). The CDR3 is 16 residues long. Germline CDR1 reads SNHLY; CDR2 reads FYNNEI. V lost 2 bases to trimming and J lost 2 bases, with 13 bases between them. The CDR3 bases are TGTGCCAGCAGTGAAAGTGCTAGCGCAGCCTACAATGAGCAGTTCTTC. Translating it yields CASSESASAAYNEQFF.

This clone was found a few times. The genes are TRBV4-2 and TRBJ1-1; D not certain. The CDR3 covers 14 residues. Germline CDR1 is LGHNA and CDR2 is YNFKEQ. V lost 7 bases to trimming and J lost 2 bases, with 14 bases between them. The CDR3 reads CASTPSTDNTEAFF. Here the CDR3 DNA reads TGTGCCAGCACCCCAAGTACAGACAACACTGAAGCTTTCTTT.

The V and J genes are TRBV2 and TRBJ2-3; 8 nucleotides align to TRBD1. There are 18 residues in the CDR3. In germline, CDR1 is SNHLY, CDR2 FYNNEI. Losses at the gene ends were 0 bases for V and 6 bases for J; bases not matched to a gene: 14. CDR3 residues: CASSEATGRQGISDTQYF. The CDR3 nucleotides are TGTGCCAGCAGTGAAGCGACTGGTCGACAGGGGATATCCGATACGCAGTATTTT.

The CDR3: CASSNRDRGIEAFF. CDR3 bases: TGTGCCAGCAGTAACAGGGACAGGGGAATTGAAGCTTTCTTT. V usage is TRBV6-5 and J usage is TRBJ1-1; 10 bases match TRBD1. The CDR3 runs 14 residues. Trimming cost V 5 bases and J 7 bases; bases outside gene matches: 7. CDR1 MNHEY and CDR2 SVGAGI come from the germline V gene.

The sample holds one count of this clone. The rearrangement uses TRBV6-5 and TRBJ2-3; TRBD2 is a possible D gene (7 bases). V was cut by 8 bases and J by 0 bases, with 9 bases left in between. Germline loops: CDR1 MNHEY, CDR2 SVGAGI. This CDR3 has 13 amino acids. CDR3 amino acids: CASGGASTDTQYF. DNA for the CDR3: TGTGCCAGCGGGGGGGCCAGCACAGATACGCAGTATTTT.